This TCR beta chain was profiled in a study of cytomegalovirus exposure and HLA in healthy donors. About the study: Out of about 190 million T cells, an earlier analysis found roughly 110 million unique TCR beta sequences in total. Study outcomes and limitations: For most subjects, TCR beta sequences were reported to predict HLA-A and HLA-B alleles with accuracy.

Primers included in the PCR were 60 Vbeta and 13 Jbeta primers. Repertoires were generated with immunoSEQ multiplex PCR, while TCRdb's copy carries only in-frame clones and drops some. This sample's table reports roughly 75,000 clones. Points on this clone: Its specificity is unknown.

The CDR3 loop spans 14 amino acids. CDR1 and CDR2 (germline): SGHDT, YYEEEE. V gave up 5 bases and J gave up 3 bases; unmatched junction bases: 7. What was sequenced was PBMCs. The source is a man in his forties in good health and CMV-seronegative. The rearrangement joins TRBV5-6 to TRBJ2-7, with TRBD1 identical over 8 bases. This CDR3 reads CASRGTGVIYEQYF. The CDR3 region has the DNA TGTGCCAGCAGGGGGACAGGAGTTATCTACGAGCAGTACTTC.